This record covers a single T cell receptor (beta chain). This record belongs to a study of technical replicates of blood from a handful of donors. Some clones are missing from TCRdb's copy, which holds only in-frame ones; the method was immunoSEQ multiplex PCR. The repertoire holds some 62,000 clones, with around 87% as singletons. CDR3 length: 15 residues. Germline values: CDR1 SEHNR, CDR2 FQNEAQ (reference sequence). V was clipped by 2 bases and J by 4 bases, with 14 bases between them. What was sequenced was PBMCs. The TCR sequence derives from a human donor in good health. Some clones in this sample may be carry-over from other donors' samples. The rearrangement joins TRBV7-9 to TRBJ1-1, with unresolved D. CDR3 loop: CASSLREGAGTEAFF. The CDR3 DNA reads TGTGCCAGCAGCTTACGGGAGGGCGCGGGCACTGAAGCTTTCTTT.